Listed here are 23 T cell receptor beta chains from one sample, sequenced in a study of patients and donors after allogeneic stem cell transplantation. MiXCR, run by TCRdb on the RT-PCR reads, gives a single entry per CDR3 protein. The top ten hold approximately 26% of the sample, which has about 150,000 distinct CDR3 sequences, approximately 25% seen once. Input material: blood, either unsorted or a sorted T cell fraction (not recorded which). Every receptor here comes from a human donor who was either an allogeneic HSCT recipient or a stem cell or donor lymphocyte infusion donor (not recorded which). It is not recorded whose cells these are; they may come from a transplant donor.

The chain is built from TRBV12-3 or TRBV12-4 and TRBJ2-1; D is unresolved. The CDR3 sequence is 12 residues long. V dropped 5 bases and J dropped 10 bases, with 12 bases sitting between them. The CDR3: CASSPDIGEQFF. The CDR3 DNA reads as TGTGCCAGCAGTCCCGACATCGGCGAGCAGTTCTTC.

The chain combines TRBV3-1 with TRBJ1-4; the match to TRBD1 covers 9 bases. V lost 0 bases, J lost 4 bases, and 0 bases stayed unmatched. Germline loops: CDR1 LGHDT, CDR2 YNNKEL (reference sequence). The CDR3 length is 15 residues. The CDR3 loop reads CASSQEDRGNEKLFF. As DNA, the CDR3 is TGTGCCAGCAGCCAAGAGGACAGGGGTAATGAAAAACTGTTTTTT.

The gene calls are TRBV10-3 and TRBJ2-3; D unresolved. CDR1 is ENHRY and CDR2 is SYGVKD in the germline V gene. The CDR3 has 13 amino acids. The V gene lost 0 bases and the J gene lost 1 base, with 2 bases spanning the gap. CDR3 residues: CAISESGTDTQYF. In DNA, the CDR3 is TGTGCCATCAGTGAGTCTGGCACAGATACGCAGTATTTT.

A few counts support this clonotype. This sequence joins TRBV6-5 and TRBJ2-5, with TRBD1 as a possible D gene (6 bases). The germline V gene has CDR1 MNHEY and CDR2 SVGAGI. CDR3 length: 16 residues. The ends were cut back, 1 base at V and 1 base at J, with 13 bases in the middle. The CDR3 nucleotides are TGTGCCAGCAGTTACTTAACCCGGGACACCCAAGAGACCCAGTACTTC. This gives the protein CASSYLTRDTQETQYF.

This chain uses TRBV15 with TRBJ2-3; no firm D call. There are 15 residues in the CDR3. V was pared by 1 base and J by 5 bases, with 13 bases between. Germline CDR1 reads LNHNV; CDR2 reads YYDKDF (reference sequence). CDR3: CATSRVSATGDTQYF. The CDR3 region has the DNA TGTGCCACCAGCAGAGTTAGTGCTACGGGAGATACGCAGTATTTT.

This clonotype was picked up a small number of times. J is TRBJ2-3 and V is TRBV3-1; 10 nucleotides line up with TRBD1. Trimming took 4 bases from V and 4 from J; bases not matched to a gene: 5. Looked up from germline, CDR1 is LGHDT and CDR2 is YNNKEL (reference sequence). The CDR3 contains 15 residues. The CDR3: CASSPLTGGPDTQYF. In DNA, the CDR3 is TGTGCCAGCAGCCCTCTGACAGGGGGCCCAGATACGCAGTATTTT.

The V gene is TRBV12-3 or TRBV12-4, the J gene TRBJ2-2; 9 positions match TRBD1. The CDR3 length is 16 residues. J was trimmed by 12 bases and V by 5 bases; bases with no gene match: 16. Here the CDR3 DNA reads TGTGCCAGCAGTCCGGACAGGGGCCGCCATCTCCACCAGCTGTTTTTT. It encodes CASSPDRGRHLHQLFF.

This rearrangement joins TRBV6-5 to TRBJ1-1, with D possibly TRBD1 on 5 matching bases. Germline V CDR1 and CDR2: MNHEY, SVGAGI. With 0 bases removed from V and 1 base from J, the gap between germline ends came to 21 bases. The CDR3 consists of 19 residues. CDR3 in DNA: TGTGCCAGCAGTTACTCGGAGGGGCTTTTGATCAAGGGGAACACTGAAGCTTTCTTT. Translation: CASSYSEGLLIKGNTEAFF.

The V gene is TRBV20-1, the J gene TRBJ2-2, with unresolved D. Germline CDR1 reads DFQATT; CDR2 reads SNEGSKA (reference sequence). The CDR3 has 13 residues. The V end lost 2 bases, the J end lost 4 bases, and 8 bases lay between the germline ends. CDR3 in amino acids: CSARSRRTGELFF. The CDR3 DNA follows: TGCAGTGCTAGATCCAGACGCACCGGGGAGCTGTTTTTT.

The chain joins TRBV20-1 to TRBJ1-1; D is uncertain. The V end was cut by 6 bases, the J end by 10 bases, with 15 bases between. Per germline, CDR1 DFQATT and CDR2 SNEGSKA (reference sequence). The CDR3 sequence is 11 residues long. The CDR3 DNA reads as TGCAGTGCCACGGACGGCCACTTAGCTTTCTTT. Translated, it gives CSATDGHLAFF.

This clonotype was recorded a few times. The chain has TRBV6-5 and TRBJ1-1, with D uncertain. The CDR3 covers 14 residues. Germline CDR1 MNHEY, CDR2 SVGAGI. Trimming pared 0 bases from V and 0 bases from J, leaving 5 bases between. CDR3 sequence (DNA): TGTGCCAGCAGTTACTCGAACCTGAACACTGAAGCTTTCTTT. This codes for CASSYSNLNTEAFF.

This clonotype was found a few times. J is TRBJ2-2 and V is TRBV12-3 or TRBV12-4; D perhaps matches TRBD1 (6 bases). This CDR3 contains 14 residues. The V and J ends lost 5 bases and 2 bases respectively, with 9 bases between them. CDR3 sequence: CASSRTVNTGELFF. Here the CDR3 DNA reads TGTGCCAGCAGTCGGACAGTCAACACCGGGGAGCTGTTTTTT.

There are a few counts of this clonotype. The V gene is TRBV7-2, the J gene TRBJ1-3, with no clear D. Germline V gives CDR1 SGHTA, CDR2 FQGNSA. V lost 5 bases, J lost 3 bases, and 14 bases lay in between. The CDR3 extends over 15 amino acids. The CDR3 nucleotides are TGTGCCAGCAGCCGCACCTGGGGAGATGGAAACACCATATATTTT. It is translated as CASSRTWGDGNTIYF.

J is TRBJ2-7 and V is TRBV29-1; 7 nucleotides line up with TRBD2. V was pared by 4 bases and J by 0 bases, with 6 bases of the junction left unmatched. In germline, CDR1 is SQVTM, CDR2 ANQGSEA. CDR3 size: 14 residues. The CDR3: CSVVGRGTSYEQYF. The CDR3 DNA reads TGCAGCGTTGTCGGGCGGGGGACCTCCTACGAGCAGTACTTC.

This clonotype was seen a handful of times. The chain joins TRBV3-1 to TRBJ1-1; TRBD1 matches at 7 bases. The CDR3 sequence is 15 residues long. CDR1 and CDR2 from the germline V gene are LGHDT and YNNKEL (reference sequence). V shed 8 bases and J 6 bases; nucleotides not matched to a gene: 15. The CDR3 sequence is CASRPRNRGRAEAFF. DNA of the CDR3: TGTGCCAGCCGTCCCCGTAACAGGGGAAGGGCTGAAGCTTTCTTT.

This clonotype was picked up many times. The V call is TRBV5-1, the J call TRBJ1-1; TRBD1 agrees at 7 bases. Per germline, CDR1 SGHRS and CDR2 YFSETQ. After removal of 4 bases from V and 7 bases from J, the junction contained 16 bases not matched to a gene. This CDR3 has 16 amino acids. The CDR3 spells CASSPTQGPWLDEAFF. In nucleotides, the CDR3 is TGCGCCAGCAGCCCCACACAGGGGCCCTGGTTGGATGAAGCTTTCTTT.

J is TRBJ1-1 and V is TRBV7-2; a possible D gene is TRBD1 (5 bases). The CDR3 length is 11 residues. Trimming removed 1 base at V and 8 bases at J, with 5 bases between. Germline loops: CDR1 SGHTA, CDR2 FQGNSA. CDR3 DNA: TGTGCCAGCAGCTTAGGACAGGAAGCTTTCTTT. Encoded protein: CASSLGQEAFF.

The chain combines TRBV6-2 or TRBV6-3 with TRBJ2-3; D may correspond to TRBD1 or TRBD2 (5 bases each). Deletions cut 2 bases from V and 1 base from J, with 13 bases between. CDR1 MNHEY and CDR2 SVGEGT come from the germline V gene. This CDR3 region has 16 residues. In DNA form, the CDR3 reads TGTGCCAGCAGTTACGCTGGGACCCGGGGCACAGATACGCAGTATTTT. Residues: CASSYAGTRGTDTQYF.

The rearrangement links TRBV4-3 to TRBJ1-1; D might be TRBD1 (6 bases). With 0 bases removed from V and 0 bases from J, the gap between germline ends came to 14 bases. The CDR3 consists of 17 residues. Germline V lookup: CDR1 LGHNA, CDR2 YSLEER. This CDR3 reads CASSQDGQGFVNTEAFF. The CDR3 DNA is TGCGCCAGCAGCCAAGATGGTCAGGGGTTTGTGAACACTGAAGCTTTCTTT.

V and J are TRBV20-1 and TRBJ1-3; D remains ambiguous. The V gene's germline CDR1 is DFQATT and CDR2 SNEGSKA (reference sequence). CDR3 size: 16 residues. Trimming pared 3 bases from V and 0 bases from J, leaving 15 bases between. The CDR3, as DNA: TGCAGTGCTAGTTGGTCCGTCAGCCACTCTGGAAACACCATATATTTT. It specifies CSASWSVSHSGNTIYF.

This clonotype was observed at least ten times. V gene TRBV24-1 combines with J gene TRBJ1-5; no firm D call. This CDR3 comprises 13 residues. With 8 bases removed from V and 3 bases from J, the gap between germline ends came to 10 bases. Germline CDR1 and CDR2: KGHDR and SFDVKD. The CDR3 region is CATTPGANQPQHF. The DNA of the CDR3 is TGTGCCACCACCCCAGGTGCCAATCAGCCCCAGCATTTT.

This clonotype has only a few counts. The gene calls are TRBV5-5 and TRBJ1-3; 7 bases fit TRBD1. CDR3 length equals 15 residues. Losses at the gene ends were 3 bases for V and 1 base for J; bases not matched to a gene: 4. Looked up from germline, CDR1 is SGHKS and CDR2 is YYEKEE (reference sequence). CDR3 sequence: CASSWTGLSGNTIYF. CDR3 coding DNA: TGTGCCAGCAGCTGGACAGGCCTTTCTGGAAACACCATATATTTT.

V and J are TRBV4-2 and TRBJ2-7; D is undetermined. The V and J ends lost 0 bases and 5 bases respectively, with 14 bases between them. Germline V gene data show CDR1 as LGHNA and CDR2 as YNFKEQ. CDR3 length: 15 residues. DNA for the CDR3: TGTGCCAGCAGCCAAGATCAAGCAGCACGGGACGAGCAGTACTTC. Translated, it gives CASSQDQAARDEQYF.